This T cell receptor (beta chain) derives from a study of blood T cell repertoires in COVID-19. Study information: Italy, Spain and the United States were the sources of the convalescent and acute COVID-19 samples.

Authors' methods: From reference gene primer amplification, estimates of nucleated cell counts were derived. The protocol was immunoSEQ multiplex PCR, while the TCRdb copy is restricted to in-frame clones and leaves out a portion. The DNA was the basis for D and trimming; V, J and clone size are from that table. The sample carries 250,000 to 350,000 clones, roughly 84% recorded once. Germline values: CDR1 LNHDA, CDR2 SQIVND (reference sequence). CDR3 length: 13 residues. V dropped 7 bases and J dropped 6; count of bases not matched to a gene: 4. The sequence derives from a human donor with COVID-19, enrolled during active disease. The donor label of this sample is uncertain. Sequenced input: peripheral blood. The chain has TRBV19 and TRBJ2-1; 9 nucleotides line up with TRBD2. The CDR3 nucleotides read TGTGCCAGTACCCTAGCGGGGTCCAATGAGCAGTTCTTC. Translated, it gives CASTLAGSNEQFF.